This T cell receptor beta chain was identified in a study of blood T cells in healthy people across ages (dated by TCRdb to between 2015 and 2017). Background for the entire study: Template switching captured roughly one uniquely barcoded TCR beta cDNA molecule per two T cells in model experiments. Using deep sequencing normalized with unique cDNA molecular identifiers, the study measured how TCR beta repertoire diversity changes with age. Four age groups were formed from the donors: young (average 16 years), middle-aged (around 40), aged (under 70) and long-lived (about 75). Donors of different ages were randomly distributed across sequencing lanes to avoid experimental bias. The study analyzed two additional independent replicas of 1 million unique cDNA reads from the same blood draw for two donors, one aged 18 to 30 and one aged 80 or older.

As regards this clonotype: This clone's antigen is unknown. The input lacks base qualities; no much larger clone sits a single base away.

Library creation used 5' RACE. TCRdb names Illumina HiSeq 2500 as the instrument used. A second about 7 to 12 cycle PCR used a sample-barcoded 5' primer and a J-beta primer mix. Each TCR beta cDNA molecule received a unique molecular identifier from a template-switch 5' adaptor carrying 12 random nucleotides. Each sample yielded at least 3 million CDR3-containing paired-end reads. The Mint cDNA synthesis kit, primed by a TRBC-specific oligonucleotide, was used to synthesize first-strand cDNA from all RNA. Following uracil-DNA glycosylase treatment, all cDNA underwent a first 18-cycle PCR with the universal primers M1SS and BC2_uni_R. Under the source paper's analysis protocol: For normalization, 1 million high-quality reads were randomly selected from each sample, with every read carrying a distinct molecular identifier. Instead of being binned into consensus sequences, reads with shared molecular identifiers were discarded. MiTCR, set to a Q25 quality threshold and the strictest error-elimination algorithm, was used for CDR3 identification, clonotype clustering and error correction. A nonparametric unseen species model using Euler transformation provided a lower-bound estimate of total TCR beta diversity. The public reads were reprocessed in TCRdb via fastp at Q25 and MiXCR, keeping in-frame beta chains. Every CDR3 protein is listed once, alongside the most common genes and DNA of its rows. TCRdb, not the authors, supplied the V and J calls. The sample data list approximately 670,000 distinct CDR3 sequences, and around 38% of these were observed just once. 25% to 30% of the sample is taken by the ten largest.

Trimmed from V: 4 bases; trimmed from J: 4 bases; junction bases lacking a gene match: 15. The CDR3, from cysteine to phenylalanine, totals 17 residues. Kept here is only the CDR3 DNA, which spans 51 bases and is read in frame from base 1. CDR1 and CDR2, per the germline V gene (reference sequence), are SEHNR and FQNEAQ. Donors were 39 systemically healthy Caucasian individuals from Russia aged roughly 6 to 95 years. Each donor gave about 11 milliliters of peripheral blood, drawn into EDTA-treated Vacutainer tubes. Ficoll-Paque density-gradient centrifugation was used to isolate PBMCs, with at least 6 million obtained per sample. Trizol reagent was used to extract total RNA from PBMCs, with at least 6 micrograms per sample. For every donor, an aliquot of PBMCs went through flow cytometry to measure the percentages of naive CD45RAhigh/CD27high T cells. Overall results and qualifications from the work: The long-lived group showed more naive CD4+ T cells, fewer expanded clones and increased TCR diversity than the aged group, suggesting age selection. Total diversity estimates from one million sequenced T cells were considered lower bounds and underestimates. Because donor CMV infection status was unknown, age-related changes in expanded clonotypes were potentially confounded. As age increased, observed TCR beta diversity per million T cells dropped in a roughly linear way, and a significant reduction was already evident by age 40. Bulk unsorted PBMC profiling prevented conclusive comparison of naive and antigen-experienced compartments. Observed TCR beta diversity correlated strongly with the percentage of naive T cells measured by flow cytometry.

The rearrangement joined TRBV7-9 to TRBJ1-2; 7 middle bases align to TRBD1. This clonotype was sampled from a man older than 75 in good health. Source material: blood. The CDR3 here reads CASSSWSGDSVGYGYTF. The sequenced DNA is TGTGCCAGCAGCTCATGGTCGGGGGACAGTGTGGGCTATGGCTACACCTTC.